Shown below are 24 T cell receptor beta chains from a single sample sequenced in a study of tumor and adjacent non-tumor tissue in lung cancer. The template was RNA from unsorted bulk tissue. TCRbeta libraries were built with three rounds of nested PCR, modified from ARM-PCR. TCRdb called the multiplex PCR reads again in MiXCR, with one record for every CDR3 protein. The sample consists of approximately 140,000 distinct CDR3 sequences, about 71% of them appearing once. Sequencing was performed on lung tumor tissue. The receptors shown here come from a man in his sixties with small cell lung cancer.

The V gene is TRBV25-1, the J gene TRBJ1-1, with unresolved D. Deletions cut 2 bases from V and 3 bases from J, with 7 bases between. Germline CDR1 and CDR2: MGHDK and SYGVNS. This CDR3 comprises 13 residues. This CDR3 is CASSEDPHTEAFF. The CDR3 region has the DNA TGTGCCAGCAGTGAAGATCCCCACACTGAAGCTTTCTTT.

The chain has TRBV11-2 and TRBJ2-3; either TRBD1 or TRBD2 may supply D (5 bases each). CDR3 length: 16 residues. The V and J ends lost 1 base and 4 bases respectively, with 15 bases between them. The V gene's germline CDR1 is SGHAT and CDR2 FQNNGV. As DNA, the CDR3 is TGTGCCAGCAGCTTAGTAGAGGGGACGCCGGCAGATACGCAGTATTTT. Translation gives CASSLVEGTPADTQYF.

CDR3 sequence: CSVDGPNSQETQYF. In DNA, the CDR3 is TGCAGCGTAGACGGACCCAATTCCCAAGAGACCCAGTACTTC. The V gene is TRBV29-1, the J gene TRBJ2-5; D not resolved. The V end lost 6 bases, the J end lost 1 base, and 15 bases lay between the germline ends. Germline V gives CDR1 SQVTM, CDR2 ANQGSEA. CDR3 length: 14 residues.

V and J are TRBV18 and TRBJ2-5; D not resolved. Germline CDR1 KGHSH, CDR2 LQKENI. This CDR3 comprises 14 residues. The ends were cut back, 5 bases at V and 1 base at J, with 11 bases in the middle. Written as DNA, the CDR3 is TGTGCCAGCTCAAGAGGCAGCGCCCAAGAGACCCAGTACTTC. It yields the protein CASSRGSAQETQYF. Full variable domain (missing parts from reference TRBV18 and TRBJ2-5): NAGVMQNPRHLVRRRGQEARLRCSPMKGHSHVYWYRQLPEEGLKFMVYLQKENIIDESGMPKERFSAEFPKEGPSILRIQQVVRGDSAAYFCASSRGSAQETQYFGPGTRLLVL.

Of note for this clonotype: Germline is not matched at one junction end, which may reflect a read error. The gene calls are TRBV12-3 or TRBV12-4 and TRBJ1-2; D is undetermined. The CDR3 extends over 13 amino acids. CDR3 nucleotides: TGTGGCAGCAGATTACTTGGGAGCTATGGCTACACCTTC. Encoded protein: CGSRLLGSYGYTF.

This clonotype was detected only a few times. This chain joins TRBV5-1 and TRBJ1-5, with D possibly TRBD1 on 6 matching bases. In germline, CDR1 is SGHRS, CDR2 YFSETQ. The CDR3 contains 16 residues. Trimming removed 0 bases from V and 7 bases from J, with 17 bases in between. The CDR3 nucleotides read TGCGCCAGCAGCTTGGAGATGGCGGACAGCGGGCAGCCCCAGCATTTT. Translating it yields CASSLEMADSGQPQHF.

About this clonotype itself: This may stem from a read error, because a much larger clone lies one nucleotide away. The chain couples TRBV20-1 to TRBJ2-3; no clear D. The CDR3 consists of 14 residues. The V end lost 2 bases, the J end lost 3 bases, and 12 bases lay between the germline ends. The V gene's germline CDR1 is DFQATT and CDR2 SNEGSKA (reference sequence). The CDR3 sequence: CSARLDGGTDTQYF. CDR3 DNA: TGCAGTGCTAGACTCGATGGCGGAACAGATACGCAGTATTTT.

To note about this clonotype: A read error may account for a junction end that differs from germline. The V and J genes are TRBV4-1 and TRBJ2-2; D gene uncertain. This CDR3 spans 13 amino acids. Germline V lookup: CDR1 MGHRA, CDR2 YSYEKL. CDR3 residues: CVSSHPNTGELFF. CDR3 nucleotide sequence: TGCGTCAGCAGCCATCCGAACACCGGGGAGCTGTTTTTT.

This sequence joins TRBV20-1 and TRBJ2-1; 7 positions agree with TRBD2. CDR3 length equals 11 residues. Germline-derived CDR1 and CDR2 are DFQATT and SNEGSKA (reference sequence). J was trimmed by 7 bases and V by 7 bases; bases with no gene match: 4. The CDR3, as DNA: TGCAGTGTTCCGCGGGGGAATGAGCAGTTCTTC. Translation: CSVPRGNEQFF.

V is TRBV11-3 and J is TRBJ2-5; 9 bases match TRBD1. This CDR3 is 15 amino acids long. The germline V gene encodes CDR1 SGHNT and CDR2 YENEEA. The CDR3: CVNSADRGFQETQYF. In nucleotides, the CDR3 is TGTGTCAACAGCGCTGACAGGGGGTTCCAAGAGACCCAGTACTTC.

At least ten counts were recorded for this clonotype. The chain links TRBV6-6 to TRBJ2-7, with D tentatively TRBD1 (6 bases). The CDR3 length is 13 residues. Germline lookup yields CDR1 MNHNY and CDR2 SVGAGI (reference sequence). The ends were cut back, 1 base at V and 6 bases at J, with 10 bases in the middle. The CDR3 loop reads CASSYLQGSEQYV. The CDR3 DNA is TGTGCCAGCAGTTACTTACAGGGTAGCGAGCAGTACGTC.

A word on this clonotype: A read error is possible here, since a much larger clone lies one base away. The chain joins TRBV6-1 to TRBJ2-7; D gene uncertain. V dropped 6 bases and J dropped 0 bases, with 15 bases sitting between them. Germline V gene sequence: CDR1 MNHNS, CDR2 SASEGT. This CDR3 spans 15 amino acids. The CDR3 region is CASRAPAGNSYEQYF. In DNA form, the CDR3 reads TGTGCCAGCAGGGCTCCTGCTGGCAACTCCTACGAGCAGTACTTC.

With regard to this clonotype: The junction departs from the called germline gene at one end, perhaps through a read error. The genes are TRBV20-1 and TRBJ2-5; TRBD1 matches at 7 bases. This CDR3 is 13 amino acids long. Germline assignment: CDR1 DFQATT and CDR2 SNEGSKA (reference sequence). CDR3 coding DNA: TGCAGTGCTAGGGTGACAGGGCAGGAGACCCGGTACTTC. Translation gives CSARVTGQETRYF.

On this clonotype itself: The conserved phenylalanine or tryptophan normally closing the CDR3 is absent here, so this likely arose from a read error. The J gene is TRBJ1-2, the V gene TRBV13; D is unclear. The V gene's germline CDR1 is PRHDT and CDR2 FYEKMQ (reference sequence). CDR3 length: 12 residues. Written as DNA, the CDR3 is TGTGCCAGTAGCTTAGGGTACTATGGTTACACCATC. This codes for CASSLGYYGYTI.

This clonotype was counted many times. The CDR3 DNA reads TGTGCCAGCAGACCCTCCCGGGACTCCCACGAGCAGTACGTC. It codes for CASRPSRDSHEQYV. This sequence joins TRBV6-5 and TRBJ2-7; possibly TRBD2 for D (6 bases). The CDR3 is made up of 14 amino acids. Germline V gene lookup returns CDR1 MNHEY and CDR2 SVGAGI.

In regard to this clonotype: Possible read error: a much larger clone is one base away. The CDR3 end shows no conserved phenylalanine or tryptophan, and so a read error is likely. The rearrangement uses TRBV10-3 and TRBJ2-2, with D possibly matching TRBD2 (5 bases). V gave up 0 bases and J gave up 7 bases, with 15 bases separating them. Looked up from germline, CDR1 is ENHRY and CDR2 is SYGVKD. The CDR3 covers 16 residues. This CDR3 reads CAISESTQAGGGELFI. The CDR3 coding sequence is TGTGCCATCAGTGAGTCGACTCAAGCTGGAGGCGGGGAGCTGTTTATT.

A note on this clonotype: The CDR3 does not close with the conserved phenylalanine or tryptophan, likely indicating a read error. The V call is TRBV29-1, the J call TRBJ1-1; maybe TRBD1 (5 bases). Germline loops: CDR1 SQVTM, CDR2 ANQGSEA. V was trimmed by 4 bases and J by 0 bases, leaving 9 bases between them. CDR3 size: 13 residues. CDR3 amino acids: CSVVGQMNTEAFS. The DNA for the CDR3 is TGCAGCGTTGTGGGGCAGATGAACACTGAAGCTTTCTCT.

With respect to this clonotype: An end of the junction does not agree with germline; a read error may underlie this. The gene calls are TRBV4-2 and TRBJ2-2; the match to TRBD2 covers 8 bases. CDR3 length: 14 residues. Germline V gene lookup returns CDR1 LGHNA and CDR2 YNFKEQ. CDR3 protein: CASSQVGGAWELFF. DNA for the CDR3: TGTGCCAGCAGTCAAGTCGGGGGGGCCTGGGAGCTGTTTTTT.

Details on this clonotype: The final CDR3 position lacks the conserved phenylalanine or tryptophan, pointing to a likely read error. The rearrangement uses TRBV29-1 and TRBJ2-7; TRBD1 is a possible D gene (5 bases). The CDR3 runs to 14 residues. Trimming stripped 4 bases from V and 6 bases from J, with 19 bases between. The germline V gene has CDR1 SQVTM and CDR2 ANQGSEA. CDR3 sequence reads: CSVVQTEWRGEQYS. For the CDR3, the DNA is TGCAGCGTTGTTCAGACAGAGTGGAGAGGCGAGCAGTACTCC.

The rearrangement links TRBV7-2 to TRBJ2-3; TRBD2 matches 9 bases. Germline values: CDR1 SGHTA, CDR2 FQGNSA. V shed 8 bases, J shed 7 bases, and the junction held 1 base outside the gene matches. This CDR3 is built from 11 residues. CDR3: CASAGGNTQYF. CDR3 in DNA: TGTGCCAGCGCGGGAGGGAATACGCAGTATTTT.

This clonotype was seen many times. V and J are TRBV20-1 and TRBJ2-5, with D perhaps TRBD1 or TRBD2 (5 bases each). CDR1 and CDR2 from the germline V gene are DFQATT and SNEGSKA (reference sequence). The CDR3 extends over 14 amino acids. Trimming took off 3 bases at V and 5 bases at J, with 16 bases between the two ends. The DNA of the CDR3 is TGCAGTGCTAGGGCCCTCTCGGGGCCGGAGACCCAGTACTTC. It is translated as CSARALSGPETQYF.

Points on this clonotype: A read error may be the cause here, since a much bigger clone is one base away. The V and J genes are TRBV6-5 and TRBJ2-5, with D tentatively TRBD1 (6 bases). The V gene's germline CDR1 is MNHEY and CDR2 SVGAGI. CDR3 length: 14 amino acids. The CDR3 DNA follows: TGTACCAGCAGTTACGACGACAGGCAAGAGACCCAGTACTTC. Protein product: CTSSYDDRQETQYF.

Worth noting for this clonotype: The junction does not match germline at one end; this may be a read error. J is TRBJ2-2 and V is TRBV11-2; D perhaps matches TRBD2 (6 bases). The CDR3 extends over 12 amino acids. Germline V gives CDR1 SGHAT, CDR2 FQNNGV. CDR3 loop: CASSRVGGDLSF. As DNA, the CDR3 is TGTGCCAGCAGTCGCGTTGGCGGGGATCTGTCTTTT.

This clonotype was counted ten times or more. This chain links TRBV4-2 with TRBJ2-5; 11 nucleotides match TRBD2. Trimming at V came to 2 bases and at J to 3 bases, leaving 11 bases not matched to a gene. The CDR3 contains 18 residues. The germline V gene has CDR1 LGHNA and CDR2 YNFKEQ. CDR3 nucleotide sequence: TGTGCCAGCAGCCAAAATACGGGACTAGCGGCGACTGAAGAGACCCAGTACTTC. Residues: CASSQNTGLAATEETQYF.